This TCR beta chain derives from a study of blood T cell repertoires in COVID-19. About the study: The United States, Italy and Spain provided the acute and convalescent COVID-19 samples. From T cells, B-cell-depleted T cells, or PBMCs came the material, which was cDNA or gDNA.

This clone has more than one count but fewer than ten. In the original analysis: Cell counts per sample came from amplifying reference gene primers. The table came from immunoSEQ multiplex PCR; TCRdb's copy has only in-frame clones and leaves some out. V, J and clone size derive from that table, while D and trimming were established from the DNA sequence. The data show 120,000 to 150,000 clones, about four fifths seen once. This TCR was sampled from a human donor in a cohort sampled during active COVID-19. Sequencing used peripheral blood.

The DNA of the CDR3 is TGTGCCAGCAGGCGGGACAGGGAAAACAATGAGCAGTTCTTC. Translated, it gives CASRRDRENNEQFF. The rearrangement uses TRBV5-4 and TRBJ2-1, with 9 bases that match TRBD1. This CDR3 region has 14 residues. Germline V gene lookup returns CDR1 SGHNT and CDR2 YYREEE (reference sequence). V trimming: 5 bases; J trimming: 5 bases; junction bases outside the gene matches: 5.